This entry is about one TCR beta chain. Its antigen is undetermined. This record belongs to a study of T cells in Graves' hyperthyroidism and ophthalmopathy. Study-level findings and limits: Appearing also in blood were most of the thyroid clonotypes expanded above 0.001.

V lost 4 bases and J lost 7, with 21 bases in between. This CDR3 has 15 amino acids. Germline CDR1 and CDR2: SGDLS and YYNGEE. Amplification yielded TCR beta CDR3 regions, with RNA transcripts as the source. The primer set for the first-round RT-PCR of the TCR CDR3 was HTBI. TCRdb re-derived calls from the multiplex PCR reads in MiXCR, one entry per CDR3 protein. The sample contains hundreds of thousands of distinct CDR3 sequences, 40% to 55% of which appear only once. Exclusion followed for patients with uncontrolled infection, other autoimmune disease, pregnancy or lactation. For the diagnoses, clinical symptoms, serum thyroxine and TRAb, thyroid ultrasound and orbital computed tomography were used.

Source material: peripheral blood or thyroid tissue (not recorded which). The TCR originated in an adult man with Graves' disease, either hyperthyroidism or ophthalmopathy (not recorded which). The chain is built from TRBV9 and TRBJ2-7; D not resolved. CDR3 DNA sequence: TGTGCCAGCAGCCCATGGAGAAGCTCCTACAATGAGCAGTACTTC. It translates to CASSPWRSSYNEQYF.